This paragraph reports one T cell receptor (beta chain). Its antigen is undetermined. The source of the sample is a study of beta chain features in type 1 diabetes. Overall study context: Sorted cells numbering 95 million to 110 million were examined across all samples. Study-level results: A moderate, significant TCRB CDR3 shortening appeared in type 1 diabetes across four CD4+ subsets.

Reverse transcription of all isolated RNA meant that expressed TCRB transcripts were sequenced. The method was immunoSEQ multiplex PCR; TCRdb's version includes in-frame clones alone and lacks a portion of them. The sample lists around 25,000 clones; roughly 66% were seen once. Germline trimming cut 6 bases from V and 6 bases from J; bases unmatched to any gene: 8. The V gene's germline CDR1 is SQVTM and CDR2 ANQGSEA. The CDR3 is 13 residues long. Each of the CD4+ naive, central memory, regulatory and stem cell-like memory populations was sorted via CD45RO/CCR7/CD25/CD127/CD95/CD27. Each of the sorted populations had a purity greater than 95%.

The sample was Tregs from blood. The gene calls are TRBV29-1 and TRBJ2-3; TRBD2 matches 8 bases. The source of this sequence is a man between 18 and 35 years old with type 1 diabetes. CDR3 nucleotides: TGCAGCGTCCGCTTCCGACTAGCGGATACGCAGTATTTT. Its protein product is CSVRFRLADTQYF.